Following are 7 T cell receptor beta chains from one sample sequenced in a study of cytomegalovirus exposure and HLA in healthy donors. Primers included in the PCR were 60 Vbeta and 13 Jbeta primers. TCRdb keeps only in-frame clones here, not all; method: immunoSEQ multiplex PCR. Its clone listing holds about 140,000 clones. Input material: PBMCs. These receptors originate from a young woman in good health and CMV-seronegative.

Worth noting for this clone: Other DNA sequences in this specimen translate into the identical CDR3. This CDR3 is CASSRGLVGTDTQYF. In DNA, the CDR3 is TGTGCCAGCAGTCGGGGACTAGTAGGCACAGATACGCAGTATTTT. The V gene is TRBV14, the J gene TRBJ2-3; 8 nucleotides agree with TRBD2. The CDR3 consists of 15 residues. Germline assignment: CDR1 SGHDN and CDR2 FVKESK. The V and J ends lost 6 bases and 1 base, in that order; junction bases with no gene match: 6.

This rearrangement joins TRBV4-3 to TRBJ1-2; D gene uncertain. Per the germline V gene, CDR1 is LGHNA and CDR2 is YSLEER. V was clipped by 4 bases and J by 2 bases, with 14 bases between them. This CDR3 is built from 15 residues. The CDR3 DNA sequence: TGCGCCAGCAGCCTCCTGGTAGCGACCAACTATGGCTACACCTTC. Translating it yields CASSLLVATNYGYTF.

The chain links TRBV19 to TRBJ2-5; 9 bases are a match to TRBD2. This CDR3 spans 16 amino acids. Unmatched junction bases numbered 13, after V lost 6 bases and J lost 5 bases. Germline V gene data show CDR1 as LNHDA and CDR2 as SQIVND (reference sequence). CDR3: CASSHTGTSFRETQYF. The CDR3 DNA reads TGTGCCAGTAGCCATACCGGGACTAGCTTTAGGGAGACCCAGTACTTC.

The chain uses TRBV30 and TRBJ2-3, with D perhaps matching TRBD2 (5 bases). V lost 5 bases and J 5 bases, leaving 11 bases between the germline ends. From germline, CDR1 is GTSNPN and CDR2 SVGIG (reference sequence). The CDR3 extends over 12 amino acids. In DNA, the CDR3 is TGTGCCTGGCGAGTGGGAGTAGATACGCAGTATTTT. Its translation is CAWRVGVDTQYF.

The gene calls are TRBV15 and TRBJ1-4; 9 bases map to TRBD1. Germline loops: CDR1 LNHNV, CDR2 YYDKDF (reference sequence). Trimming removed 1 base from V and 0 bases from J; junction bases left unmatched: 6. The CDR3 totals 18 residues. CDR3 nucleotides: TGTGCCACCAGCAGAGCCCGGGACAGGGTGGCAACTAATGAAAAACTGTTTTTT. Translating gives CATSRARDRVATNEKLFF.

The V and J genes are TRBV7-2 and TRBJ2-3; a possible D gene is TRBD2 (6 bases). Trimming stripped 2 bases from V and 5 bases from J, with 17 bases between. The length of the CDR3 is 16 residues. In germline, CDR1 is SGHTA, CDR2 FQGNSA. DNA for the CDR3: TGTGCCAGCAGCTTACGCCCCGGACTATCAGGAGATACGCAGTATTTT. This codes for CASSLRPGLSGDTQYF.

The rearrangement uses TRBV27 and TRBJ2-1, with 7 bases fitting TRBD2. Losses at the gene ends were 5 bases for V and 5 bases for J; bases not matched to a gene: 6. In germline, CDR1 is MNHEY, CDR2 SMNVEV (reference sequence). The CDR3 totals 14 residues. The CDR3 DNA reads TGTGCCAGCAGTCCACGGGGACTACACAATGAGCAGTTCTTC. Its protein is CASSPRGLHNEQFF.